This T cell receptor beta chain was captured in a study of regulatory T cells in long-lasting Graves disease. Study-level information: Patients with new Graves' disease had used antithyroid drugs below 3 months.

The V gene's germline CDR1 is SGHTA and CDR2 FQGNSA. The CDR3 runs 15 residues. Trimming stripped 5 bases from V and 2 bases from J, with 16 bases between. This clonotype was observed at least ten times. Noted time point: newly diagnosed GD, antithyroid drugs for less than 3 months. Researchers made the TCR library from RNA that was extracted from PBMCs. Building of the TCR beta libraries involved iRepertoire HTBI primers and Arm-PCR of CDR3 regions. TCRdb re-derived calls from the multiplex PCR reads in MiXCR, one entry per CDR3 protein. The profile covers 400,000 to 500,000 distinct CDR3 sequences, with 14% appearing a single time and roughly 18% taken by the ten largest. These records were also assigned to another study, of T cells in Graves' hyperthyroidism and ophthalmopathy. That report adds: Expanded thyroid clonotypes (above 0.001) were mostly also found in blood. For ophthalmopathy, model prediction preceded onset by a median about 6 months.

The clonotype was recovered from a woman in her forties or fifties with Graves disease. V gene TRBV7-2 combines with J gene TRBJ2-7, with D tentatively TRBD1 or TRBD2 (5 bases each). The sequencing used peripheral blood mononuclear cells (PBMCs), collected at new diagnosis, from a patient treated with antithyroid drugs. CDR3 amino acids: CASSRDLIRTYEQYF. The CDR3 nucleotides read TGTGCCAGCAGCCGGGACCTCATTAGGACCTACGAGCAGTACTTC.